This TCR beta chain was obtained from a study of CD8 T cells in Susac syndrome. This CDR3 has 18 amino acids. Germline CDR1 is SGHTA and CDR2 is FQGNSA. The V and J ends lost 5 bases and 4 bases, in that order; junction bases with no gene match: 11. Sequencing of TCR beta drew on CD8+ and CD4+ T cells from blood. Included as multiple sclerosis controls were treatment-naive patients who had stable or active relapsing-remitting disease. In contrast to the negatively isolated CD8+ and CD4+ T cells, TEMRA cells were FACS-enriched. It was with random hexamers that roughly 0.45 to 1 ug RNA was reverse transcribed. By means of immunoSEQ multiplex PCR, TCR beta CDR3 spanning 54 Vbeta and 13 Jbeta underwent amplification. TCRdb fed the immunoSEQ multiplex PCR reads into MiXCR, producing one record per CDR3 protein. This table holds about 300,000 distinct CDR3 sequences, 85% found once.

The chain is built from TRBV7-2 and TRBJ2-1, with 13 bases lining up with TRBD2. Input material: CD8+ T cells from PBMCs. This sequence originates from a human donor with multiple sclerosis. CDR3 region: CASSVRTGTSGIYNEQFF. Written as DNA, the CDR3 is TGTGCCAGCAGCGTAAGAACCGGGACTAGCGGGATTTACAATGAGCAGTTCTTC.